Listed here are 27 T cell receptor beta chains from one sample, sequenced in a study of blood T cells in healthy people across ages. PCR was performed a second time for about 7 to 12 cycles using a sample-barcoded 5' primer and a J-beta primer mix. TCRdb independently ran MiXCR on the 5' RACE reads; one entry per CDR3 protein. Among some 1.4 million distinct CDR3 sequences, around 39% were seen once, and the ten largest hold roughly 8.2%. The sequenced sample consisted of blood. All receptors come from a woman under 30 in good health.

There are a few counts of this clonotype. The genes are TRBV5-1 and TRBJ1-2; 8 nucleotides agree with TRBD1. The germline CDR1 and CDR2 sequences are SGHRS and YFSETQ. Germline trimming cut 4 bases from V and 4 bases from J; bases unmatched to any gene: 9. The CDR3 loop spans 15 amino acids. CDR3 DNA: TGCGCCAGCAGCCCGGGGGGGACAGGCATCTATGGCTACACCTTC. Amino acid sequence: CASSPGGTGIYGYTF.

In regard to this clonotype: Compared with germline, one end of the junction differs, possibly owing to a read error. J is TRBJ1-3 and V is TRBV28, with TRBD1 identical over 7 bases. The CDR3 sequence is 16 residues long. Germline lookup yields CDR1 MDHEN and CDR2 SYDVKM. The CDR3 DNA is TGTGCCGGCAGTCCCCGGACAGGCAACTCTGGAAACACCATATATTTT. Amino acids: CAGSPRTGNSGNTIYF.

The chain combines TRBV11-2 with TRBJ2-7; 12 nucleotides match TRBD2. The germline V gene has CDR1 SGHAT and CDR2 FQNNGV. V lost 4 bases, J lost 7 bases, and 5 bases stayed unmatched. There are 14 residues in the CDR3. The CDR3 coding sequence is TGTGCCAGCAGCTCCCGACTAGCGGGAGAGGAGCAGTACTTC. It specifies CASSSRLAGEEQYF.

The V and J genes are TRBV27 and TRBJ2-1; maybe TRBD1 (6 bases). The germline gives CDR1 MNHEY, CDR2 SMNVEV (reference sequence). The CDR3 runs 15 residues. Between the trimmed V and J ends, which lost 7 bases and 6 bases, there was a span of 19 bases. The CDR3 loop reads CASNQGRPSGNEQFF. The CDR3 DNA is TGTGCCAGCAACCAGGGGCGTCCGAGTGGCAATGAGCAGTTCTTC.

The rearrangement joins TRBV30 to TRBJ2-1; 10 nucleotides match TRBD2. V was clipped by 4 bases and J by 5 bases; unmatched bases: 11. The CDR3 extends over 16 amino acids. Germline V gene sequence: CDR1 GTSNPN, CDR2 SVGIG (reference sequence). The CDR3 nucleotides read TGTGCCTGGACTTCTGGTGTAGCGGGAGGTCACAATGAGCAGTTCTTC. As protein: CAWTSGVAGGHNEQFF.

This clonotype was seen a handful of times. J is TRBJ2-7 and V is TRBV5-4; D is possibly TRBD2 (5 bases). In germline, CDR1 is SGHNT, CDR2 YYREEE (reference sequence). Trimming took off 1 base at V and 4 bases at J, with 18 bases between the two ends. The CDR3 loop spans 16 amino acids. CDR3: CASSLSLAPGLYEQYF. The CDR3 DNA sequence: TGTGCCAGCAGCTTGAGCCTAGCTCCGGGGTTATACGAGCAGTACTTC.

V gene TRBV4-1 combines with J gene TRBJ2-1; a possible D gene is TRBD2 (7 bases). V lost 0 bases, J lost 9 bases, and 15 bases lay in between. Germline assignment: CDR1 MGHRA and CDR2 YSYEKL. The CDR3 is 15 residues long. The DNA for the CDR3 is TGCGCCAGCAGCCAAGATGGGGGGGCCCTCGGTGAGCAGTTCTTC. This sequence encodes CASSQDGGALGEQFF.

The chain joins TRBV4-1 to TRBJ2-3, with TRBD2 matching over 11 bases. Germline V gives CDR1 MGHRA, CDR2 YSYEKL. This CDR3 contains 18 residues. V dropped 4 bases and J dropped 3; count of bases not matched to a gene: 12. The CDR3 is CASSPPPTSGKLTDTQYF. CDR3 nucleotide sequence: TGCGCCAGCAGCCCCCCCCCGACTAGCGGGAAGTTGACAGATACGCAGTATTTT.

The chain uses TRBV7-3 and TRBJ1-3; TRBD1 aligns across 9 bases. Trimming took 5 bases from V and 3 from J; bases not matched to a gene: 5. The CDR3 is made up of 15 amino acids. Per the germline V gene, CDR1 is SGHTA and CDR2 is FQGTGA. As DNA, the CDR3 is TGTGCCAGCAGCCCAACAGGGGGCGGTGGAAACACCATATATTTT. It yields the protein CASSPTGGGGNTIYF.

The table lists this clonotype with a few counts. The chain uses TRBV7-2 and TRBJ1-2; D is perhaps TRBD1 (5 bases). Trimming left V 7 bases short and J 6 bases short, with 21 bases between. The CDR3 totals 15 residues. The germline V gene encodes CDR1 SGHTA and CDR2 FQGNSA. The CDR3 DNA reads TGTGCCAGCACCCAGAAGAACTCAGGGATTGATGGCTACACCTTC. Translation: CASTQKNSGIDGYTF.

The gene calls are TRBV27 and TRBJ2-1; TRBD1 matches 8 bases. Germline CDR1 MNHEY, CDR2 SMNVEV (reference sequence). The CDR3 loop spans 13 amino acids. V lost 8 bases, J lost 7 bases, and 7 bases stayed unmatched. CDR3 amino acids: CASRTGIRNEQFF. Here the CDR3 DNA reads TGTGCCAGCCGGACAGGGATTCGGAATGAGCAGTTCTTC.

As concerns this clonotype: The junction and the germline gene differ at one end; a read error may be behind it. The chain has TRBV10-3 and TRBJ2-7, with 7 bases matching TRBD2. Germline V gives CDR1 ENHRY, CDR2 SYGVKD. The CDR3 totals 15 residues. The CDR3 region is CTISELASGYYEQYF. CDR3 nucleotide sequence: TGTACCATCAGTGAGTTAGCTAGCGGATACTACGAGCAGTACTTC.

About this clonotype itself: Germline and junction disagree at one end, which may indicate a read error. The chain combines TRBV2 with TRBJ2-5; 8 nucleotides agree with TRBD1. The J call may be faulty, since TRBJ2-7 better matches the DNA end. Per the germline V gene, CDR1 is SNHLY and CDR2 is FYNNEI. This CDR3 region has 13 residues. The CDR3 loop reads CVSSEQGVYEQYF. CDR3 DNA: TGTGTCAGCAGTGAACAGGGGGTCTACGAGCAGTACTTC.

The V call is TRBV7-9, the J call TRBJ1-1; 9 bases line up with TRBD1. CDR1 SEHNR and CDR2 FQNEAQ come from the germline V gene (reference sequence). The CDR3 contains 18 residues. Trimming removed 4 bases from V and 0 bases from J; junction bases left unmatched: 12. In nucleotides, the CDR3 is TGTGCCAGCAGCTCCAGCCGAGGACAGGGGACGATGAACACTGAAGCTTTCTTT. Translating gives CASSSSRGQGTMNTEAFF. Supplemented by reference TRBV7-9 and TRBJ1-1, the full variable domain reads DTGVSQNPRHKITKRGQNVTFRCDPISEHNRLYWYRQTLGQGPEFLTYFQNEAQLEKSRLLSDRFSAERPKGSFSTLEIQRTEQGDSAMYLCASSSSRGQGTMNTEAFFGQGTRLTVV.

This clonotype was counted many times. The rearrangement joins TRBV5-1 to TRBJ1-2, with D uncertain. The V gene's germline CDR1 is SGHRS and CDR2 YFSETQ. The CDR3 consists of 13 residues. Between the trimmed V and J ends, which lost 4 bases and 0 bases, there was a span of 7 bases. The CDR3 protein is CASSMTANYGYTF. The CDR3 DNA is TGCGCCAGCAGCATGACTGCTAACTATGGCTACACCTTC.

This clonotype was picked up a small number of times. The chain is built from TRBV27 and TRBJ2-1, with 15 bases fitting TRBD2. Germline V lookup: CDR1 MNHEY, CDR2 SMNVEV (reference sequence). V gave up 4 bases and J gave up 15 bases; unmatched junction bases: 7. This CDR3 contains 14 residues. CDR3 amino acids: CASSYGTSGGFWFF. CDR3 DNA sequence: TGTGCCAGCAGTTACGGGACTAGCGGGGGGTTTTGGTTCTTC.

This clonotype appeared a single time. The chain joins TRBV9 to TRBJ2-1; the D is unclear. Germline CDR1 is SGDLS and CDR2 is YYNGEE. This CDR3 has 12 amino acids. Trimming shortened V by 1 base and J by 9 bases, and 8 bases separated the two germline ends. CDR3 loop: CASSVLATEQFF. The CDR3, as DNA: TGTGCCAGCAGCGTACTTGCCACTGAGCAGTTCTTC.

The chain uses TRBV6-5 and TRBJ1-6; 7 bases fit TRBD1. Trimming cost V 5 bases and J 2 bases; bases outside gene matches: 3. Germline CDR1 and CDR2: MNHEY and SVGAGI. The CDR3 extends over 15 amino acids. The CDR3 DNA is TGTGCCAGCAGTAAACAGGGGCCCTATAATTCACCCCTCCACTTT. This codes for CASSKQGPYNSPLHF.

The rearrangement joins TRBV6-6 to TRBJ1-1; D not resolved. Germline CDR1 MNHNY, CDR2 SVGAGI (reference sequence). V lost 5 bases and J 8 bases, leaving 12 bases between the germline ends. The CDR3 runs to 12 residues. The CDR3 spells CASSPQTREAFF. The CDR3 nucleotides read TGTGCCAGCAGTCCCCAGACGAGAGAAGCTTTCTTT.

The chain employs TRBV28 and TRBJ2-2; 10 bases align to TRBD2. CDR1 and CDR2 (germline): MDHEN, SYDVKM. The CDR3 totals 18 residues. After removal of 1 base from V and 4 bases from J, the junction contained 9 bases not matched to a gene. CDR3 DNA sequence: TGTGCCAGCAGTTTATCGGCACTAGCGGGGAAAACCACCGGGGAGCTGTTTTTT. It yields the protein CASSLSALAGKTTGELFF.

This chain joins TRBV20-1 and TRBJ2-7, with D perhaps matching TRBD2 (5 bases). Germline CDR1 and CDR2: DFQATT and SNEGSKA (reference sequence). Trimming cost V 1 base and J 3 bases, with 13 bases left between them. The CDR3 sequence is 14 residues long. The CDR3 loop reads CSARGLERDYEQYF. For the CDR3, the DNA is TGCAGTGCTAGAGGGTTAGAGAGGGACTACGAGCAGTACTTC.

This rearrangement joins TRBV24-1 to TRBJ1-5, with 7 bases that match TRBD1. Germline V lookup: CDR1 KGHDR, CDR2 SFDVKD. The V gene end was trimmed by 1 base and the J gene end by 15 bases; junction bases not matched to a gene: 14. CDR3 length equals 15 residues. The DNA for the CDR3 is TGTGCCACCAGTGATTTTGACAGGGTAGCACCGGGGCGGCATTTT. Protein product: CATSDFDRVAPGRHF.

The chain combines TRBV2 with TRBJ1-4, with 9 bases matching TRBD1. The CDR3 loop spans 17 amino acids. CDR1 SNHLY and CDR2 FYNNEI come from the germline V gene. The trim removed 7 bases at V and 6 bases at J, leaving 15 bases unmatched. CDR3 protein: CASKAPFDRGNDEKLFF. The CDR3 bases are TGTGCCAGCAAAGCACCCTTCGACAGGGGGAACGATGAAAAACTGTTTTTT.

The V and J genes are TRBV4-1 and TRBJ2-5; TRBD1 matches 11 bases. The J call may be mistaken, given a closer DNA end match to TRBJ2-7. CDR1 and CDR2 from the germline V gene are MGHRA and YSYEKL. The CDR3 sequence is 16 residues long. The CDR3 loop is CASSQDRDRGYYEQYF. CDR3 in DNA: TGCGCCAGCAGCCAAGACCGGGACAGGGGGTACTACGAGCAGTACTTC.

The V and J genes are TRBV20-1 and TRBJ2-7; TRBD2 is a possible D gene (5 bases). This CDR3 spans 15 amino acids. V gave up 3 bases and J gave up 4 bases, with 19 bases separating them. Germline V lookup: CDR1 DFQATT, CDR2 SNEGSKA (reference sequence). The CDR3 protein is CSARRARQALYEQYF. The CDR3 nucleotides read TGCAGTGCTAGGAGGGCACGGCAGGCTCTATACGAGCAGTACTTC.

The table lists this clonotype with a few counts. V usage is TRBV28 and J usage is TRBJ2-7; 7 bases fit TRBD2. V lost 8 bases to trimming and J lost 7 bases; unmatched junction nucleotides: 5. Germline V gives CDR1 MDHEN, CDR2 SYDVKM. The CDR3 is made up of 11 amino acids. The DNA for the CDR3 is TGTGCCAGCGGGGAGGGCAGGGAGCAGTACTTC. Translation gives CASGEGREQYF.

The CDR3 coding sequence is TGCAGCGTTGGACAGCTAGAAAGGGCTTTCTTT. This codes for CSVGQLERAFF. The chain carries TRBV29-1 and TRBJ1-1; D perhaps matches TRBD1 (5 bases). Trimming pared 4 bases from V and 11 bases from J, leaving 14 bases between. CDR1 is SQVTM and CDR2 is ANQGSEA in the germline V gene. This CDR3 contains 11 residues.